This TCR beta chain was identified in a study of cytomegalovirus exposure and HLA in healthy donors. Trimming shortened V by 5 bases and J by 1 base, and 7 bases separated the two germline ends. The germline V gene has CDR1 SGHRS and CDR2 YFSETQ. The CDR3 runs to 14 residues. Study observations and caveats: In vitro checks showed that three CMV-associated chains really do target CMV antigens. Common viral pathogens seemed, in a later analysis, to connect with several of the most significant clusters.

The sample holds a few counts of this clone. Its antigen is not known. Vbeta (60) and Jbeta (13) primers were used in the PCR. Sequenced by immunoSEQ multiplex PCR; TCRdb stores in-frame clones only, minus some. The repertoire holds fewer than 200,000 clones, with over 65% as singletons. The genes are TRBV5-1 and TRBJ2-6; no reliable D call. What was sequenced was PBMCs. The source is a female donor in good health and CMV-seronegative. The CDR3: CASRPGSGANVLTF. CDR3 DNA sequence: TGCGCCAGCAGGCCAGGTTCTGGGGCCAACGTCCTGACTTTC.